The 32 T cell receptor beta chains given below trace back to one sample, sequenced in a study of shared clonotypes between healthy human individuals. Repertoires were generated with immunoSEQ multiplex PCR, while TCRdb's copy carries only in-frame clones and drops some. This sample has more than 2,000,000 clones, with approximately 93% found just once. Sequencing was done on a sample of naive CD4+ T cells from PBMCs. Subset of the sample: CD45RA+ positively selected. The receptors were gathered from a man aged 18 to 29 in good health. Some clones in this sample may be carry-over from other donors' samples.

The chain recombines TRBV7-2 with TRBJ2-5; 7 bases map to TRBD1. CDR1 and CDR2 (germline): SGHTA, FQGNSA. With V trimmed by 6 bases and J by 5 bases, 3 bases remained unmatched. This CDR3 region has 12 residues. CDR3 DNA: TGTGCCAGCAGACAGGGGTACGAGACCCAGTACTTC. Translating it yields CASRQGYETQYF.

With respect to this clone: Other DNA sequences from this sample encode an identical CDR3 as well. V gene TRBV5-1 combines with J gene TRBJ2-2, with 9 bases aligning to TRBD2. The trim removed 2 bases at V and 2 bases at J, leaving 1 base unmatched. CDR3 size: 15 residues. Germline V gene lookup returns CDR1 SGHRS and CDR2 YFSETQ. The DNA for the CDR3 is TGCGCCAGCAGCTTTAGCGGGAGTAACACCGGGGAGCTGTTTTTT. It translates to CASSFSGSNTGELFF.

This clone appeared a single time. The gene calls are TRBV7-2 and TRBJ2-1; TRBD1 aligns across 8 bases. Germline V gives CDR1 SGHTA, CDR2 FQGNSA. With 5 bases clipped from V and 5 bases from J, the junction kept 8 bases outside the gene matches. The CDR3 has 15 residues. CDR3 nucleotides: TGTGCCAGCAGCCAGGACAGGGCTAGGAACAATGAGCAGTTCTTC. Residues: CASSQDRARNNEQFF.

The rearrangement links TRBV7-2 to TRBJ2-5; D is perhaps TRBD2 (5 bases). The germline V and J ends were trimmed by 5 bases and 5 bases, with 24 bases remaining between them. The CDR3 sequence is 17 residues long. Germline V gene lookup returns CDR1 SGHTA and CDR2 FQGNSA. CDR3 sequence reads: CASSPPLGPPGLETQYF. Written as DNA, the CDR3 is TGTGCCAGCAGCCCCCCCCTCGGACCCCCAGGACTGGAGACCCAGTACTTC.

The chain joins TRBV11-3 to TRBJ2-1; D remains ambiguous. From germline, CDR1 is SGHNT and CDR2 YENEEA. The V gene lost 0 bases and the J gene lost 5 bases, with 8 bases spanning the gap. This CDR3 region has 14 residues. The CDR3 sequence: CASSLDTLDNEQFF. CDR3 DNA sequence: TGTGCCAGCAGCTTAGACACCCTAGACAATGAGCAGTTCTTC.

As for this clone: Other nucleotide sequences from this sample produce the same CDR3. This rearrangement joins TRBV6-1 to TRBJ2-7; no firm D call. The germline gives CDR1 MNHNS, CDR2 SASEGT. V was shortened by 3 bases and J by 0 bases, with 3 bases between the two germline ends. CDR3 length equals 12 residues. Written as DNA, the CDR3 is TGTGCCAGCAGTGAGGTCTCCTACGAGCAGTACTTC. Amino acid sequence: CASSEVSYEQYF.

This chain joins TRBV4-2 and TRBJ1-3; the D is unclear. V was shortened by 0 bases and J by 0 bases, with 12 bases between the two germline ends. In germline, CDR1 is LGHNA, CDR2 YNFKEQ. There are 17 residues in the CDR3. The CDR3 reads CASSQDLRTFSGNTIYF. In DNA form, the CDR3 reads TGTGCCAGCAGCCAAGATCTTCGGACCTTCTCTGGAAACACCATATATTTT.

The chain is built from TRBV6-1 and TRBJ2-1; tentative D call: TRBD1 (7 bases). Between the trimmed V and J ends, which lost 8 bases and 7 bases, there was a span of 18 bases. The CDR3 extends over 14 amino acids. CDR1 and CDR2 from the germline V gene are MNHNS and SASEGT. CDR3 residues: CASGGGTALNEQFF. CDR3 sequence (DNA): TGTGCCAGCGGGGGCGGGACAGCCCTAAATGAGCAGTTCTTC.

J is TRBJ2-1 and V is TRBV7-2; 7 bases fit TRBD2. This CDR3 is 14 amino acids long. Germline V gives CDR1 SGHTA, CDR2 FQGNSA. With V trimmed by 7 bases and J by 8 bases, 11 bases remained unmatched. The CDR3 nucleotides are TGTGCCAGCACCATCGTGGGGGGGGTCCATGAGCAGTTCTTC. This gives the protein CASTIVGGVHEQFF. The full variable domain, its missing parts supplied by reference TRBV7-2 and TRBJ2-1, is GAGVSQSPSNKVTEKGKDVELRCDPISGHTALYWYRQSLGQGLEFLIYFQGNSAPDKSGLPSDRFSAERTGGSVSTLTIQRTQQEDSAVYLCASTIVGGVHEQFFGPGTRLTVL.

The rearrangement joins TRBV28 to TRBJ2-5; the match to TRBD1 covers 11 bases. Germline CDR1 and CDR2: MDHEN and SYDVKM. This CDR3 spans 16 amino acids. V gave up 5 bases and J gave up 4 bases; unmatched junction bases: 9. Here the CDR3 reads CASSPYPGTGGETQYF. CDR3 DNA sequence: TGTGCCAGCAGTCCCTACCCCGGGACAGGGGGAGAGACCCAGTACTTC.

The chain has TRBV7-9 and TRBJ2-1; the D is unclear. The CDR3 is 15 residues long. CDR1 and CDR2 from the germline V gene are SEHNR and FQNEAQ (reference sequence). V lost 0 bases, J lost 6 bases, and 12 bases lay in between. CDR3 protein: CASSLASARTNEQFF. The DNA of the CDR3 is TGTGCCAGCAGCTTAGCCTCGGCCAGAACCAATGAGCAGTTCTTC.

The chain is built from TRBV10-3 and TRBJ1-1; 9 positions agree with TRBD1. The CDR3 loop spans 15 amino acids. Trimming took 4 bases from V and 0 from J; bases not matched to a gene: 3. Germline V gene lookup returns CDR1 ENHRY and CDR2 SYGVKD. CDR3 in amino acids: CAISGRQGVNTEAFF. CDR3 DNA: TGTGCCATCAGTGGGAGACAGGGGGTGAACACTGAAGCTTTCTTT.

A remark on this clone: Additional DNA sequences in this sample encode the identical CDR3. The CDR3 nucleotides are TGTGCCAGCAGCGTAACTAGCGGGCCAGCCTACGAGCAGTACTTC. The encoded protein is CASSVTSGPAYEQYF. J is TRBJ2-7 and V is TRBV9; 9 nucleotides agree with TRBD2. V shed 1 base and J 2 bases; nucleotides not matched to a gene: 4. The CDR3 has 15 residues. Germline V lookup: CDR1 SGDLS, CDR2 YYNGEE.

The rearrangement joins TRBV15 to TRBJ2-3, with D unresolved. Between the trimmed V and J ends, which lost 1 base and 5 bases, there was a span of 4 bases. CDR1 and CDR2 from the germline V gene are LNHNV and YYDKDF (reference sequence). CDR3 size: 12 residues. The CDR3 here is CATSRVLDTQYF. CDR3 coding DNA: TGTGCCACCAGCAGAGTCTTAGATACGCAGTATTTT.

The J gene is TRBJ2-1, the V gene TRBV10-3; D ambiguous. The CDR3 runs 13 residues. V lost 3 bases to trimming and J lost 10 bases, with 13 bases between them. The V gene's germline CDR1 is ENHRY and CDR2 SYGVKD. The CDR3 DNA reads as TGTGCCATCAGTGAAACGACCCCGCTGGAGCAGTTCTTC. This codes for CAISETTPLEQFF.

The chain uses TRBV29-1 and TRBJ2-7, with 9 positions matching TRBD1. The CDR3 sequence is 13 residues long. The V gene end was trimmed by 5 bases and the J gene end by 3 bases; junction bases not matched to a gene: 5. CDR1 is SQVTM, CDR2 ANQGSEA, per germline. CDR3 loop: CSVKDRGNYEQYF. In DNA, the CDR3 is TGCAGCGTTAAGGACAGGGGTAACTACGAGCAGTACTTC.

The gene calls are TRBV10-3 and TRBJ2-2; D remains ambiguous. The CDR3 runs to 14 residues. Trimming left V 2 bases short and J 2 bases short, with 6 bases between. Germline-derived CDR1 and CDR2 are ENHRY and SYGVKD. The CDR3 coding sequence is TGTGCCATCAGTGAGAGGGTTAACACCGGGGAGCTGTTTTTT. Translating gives CAISERVNTGELFF.

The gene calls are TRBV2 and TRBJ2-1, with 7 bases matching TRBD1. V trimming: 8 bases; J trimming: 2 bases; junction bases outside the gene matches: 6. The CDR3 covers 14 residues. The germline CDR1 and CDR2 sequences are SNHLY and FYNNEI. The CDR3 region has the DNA TGTGCCAGCGTACGGGACAGAGCCTACAATGAGCAGTTCTTC. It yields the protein CASVRDRAYNEQFF.

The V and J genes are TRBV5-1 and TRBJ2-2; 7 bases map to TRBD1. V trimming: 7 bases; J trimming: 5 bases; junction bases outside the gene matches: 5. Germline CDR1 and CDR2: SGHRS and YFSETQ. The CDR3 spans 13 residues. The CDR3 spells CASATGSTGELFF. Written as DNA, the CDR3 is TGCGCCAGCGCGACAGGGTCTACCGGGGAGCTGTTTTTT. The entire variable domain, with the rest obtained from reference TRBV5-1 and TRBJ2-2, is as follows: KAGVTQTPRYLIKTRGQQVTLSCSPISGHRSVSWYQQTPGQGLQFLFEYFSETQRNKGNFPGRFSGRQFSNSRSEMNVSTLELGDSALYLCASATGSTGELFFGEGSRLTVL.

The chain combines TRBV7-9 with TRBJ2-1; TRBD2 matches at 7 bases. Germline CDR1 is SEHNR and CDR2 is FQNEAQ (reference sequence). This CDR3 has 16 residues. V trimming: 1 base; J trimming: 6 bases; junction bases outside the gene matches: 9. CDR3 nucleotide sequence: TGTGCCAGCAGCTTAGAGAGGACTAGGCTGGGCAATGAGCAGTTCTTC. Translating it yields CASSLERTRLGNEQFF.

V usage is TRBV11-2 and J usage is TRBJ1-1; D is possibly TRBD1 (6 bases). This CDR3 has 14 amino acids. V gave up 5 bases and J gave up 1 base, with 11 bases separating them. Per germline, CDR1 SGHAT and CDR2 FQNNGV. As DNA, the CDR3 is TGTGCCAGCAGCGCCCAGACAGGGAACACTGAAGCTTTCTTT. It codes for CASSAQTGNTEAFF.

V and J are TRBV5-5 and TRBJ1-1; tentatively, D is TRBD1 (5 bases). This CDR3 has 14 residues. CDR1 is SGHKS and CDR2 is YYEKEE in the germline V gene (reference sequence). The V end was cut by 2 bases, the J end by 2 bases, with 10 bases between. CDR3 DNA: TGTGCCAGCAGCTTCGACAGCTCCAACACTGAAGCTTTCTTT. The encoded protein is CASSFDSSNTEAFF. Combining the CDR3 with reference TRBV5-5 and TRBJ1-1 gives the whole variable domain DAGVTQSPTHLIKTRGQQVTLRCSPISGHKSVSWYQQVLGQGPQFIFQYYEKEERGRGNFPDRFSARQFPNYSSELNVNALLLGDSALYLCASSFDSSNTEAFFGQGTRLTVV.

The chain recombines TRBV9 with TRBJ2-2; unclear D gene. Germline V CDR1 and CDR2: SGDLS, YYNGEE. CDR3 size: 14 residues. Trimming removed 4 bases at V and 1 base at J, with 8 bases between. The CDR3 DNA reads TGTGCCAGCAGCATGACTGGGAACACCGGGGAGCTGTTTTTT. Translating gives CASSMTGNTGELFF. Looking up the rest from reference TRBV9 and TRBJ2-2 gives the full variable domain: DSGVTQTPKHLITATGQRVTLRCSPRSGDLSVYWYQQSLDQGLQFLIQYYNGEERAKGNILERFSAQQFPDLHSELNLSSLELGDSALYFCASSMTGNTGELFFGEGSRLTVL.

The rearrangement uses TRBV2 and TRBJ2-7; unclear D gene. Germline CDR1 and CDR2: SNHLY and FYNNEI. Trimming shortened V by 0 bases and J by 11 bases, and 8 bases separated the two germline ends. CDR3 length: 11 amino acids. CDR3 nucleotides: TGTGCCAGCAGTGAAGCTTTTTTGGAGTACTTC. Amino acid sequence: CASSEAFLEYF.

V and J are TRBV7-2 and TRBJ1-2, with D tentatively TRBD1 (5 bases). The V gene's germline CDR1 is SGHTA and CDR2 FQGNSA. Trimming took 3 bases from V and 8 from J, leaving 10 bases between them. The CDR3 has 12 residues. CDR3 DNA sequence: TGTGCCAGCAGCTTCCTCCGGACAGGCTACACCTTC. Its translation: CASSFLRTGYTF.

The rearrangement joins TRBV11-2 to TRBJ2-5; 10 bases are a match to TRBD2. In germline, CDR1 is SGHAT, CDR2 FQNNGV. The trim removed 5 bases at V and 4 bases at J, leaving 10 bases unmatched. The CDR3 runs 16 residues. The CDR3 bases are TGTGCCAGCAGCCCTTCTAGCGGGAGAGGGCGAGAGACCCAGTACTTC. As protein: CASSPSSGRGRETQYF.

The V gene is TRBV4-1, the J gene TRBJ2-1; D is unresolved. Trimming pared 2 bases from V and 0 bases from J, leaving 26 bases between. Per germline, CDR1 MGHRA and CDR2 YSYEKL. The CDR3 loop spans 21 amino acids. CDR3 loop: CASSQPLLAAQSLSSYNEQFF. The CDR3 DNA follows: TGCGCCAGCAGCCAACCACTCTTGGCAGCTCAGAGCCTTAGCTCCTACAATGAGCAGTTCTTC.

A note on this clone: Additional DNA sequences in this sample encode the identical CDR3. CDR3 DNA: TGCGCCAGCAGCTTGGAGGGGACAGCAGAGCCCCAGCATTTT. Amino acids: CASSLEGTAEPQHF. V usage is TRBV5-1 and J usage is TRBJ1-5; 7 bases line up with TRBD1. Germline assignment: CDR1 SGHRS and CDR2 YFSETQ. V gave up 0 bases and J gave up 8 bases; unmatched junction bases: 5. This CDR3 has 14 amino acids.

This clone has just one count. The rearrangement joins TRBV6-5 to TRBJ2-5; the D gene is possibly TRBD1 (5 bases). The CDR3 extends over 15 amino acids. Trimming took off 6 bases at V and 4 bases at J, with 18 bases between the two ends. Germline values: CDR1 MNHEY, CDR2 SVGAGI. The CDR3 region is CASRKLWLGAETQYF. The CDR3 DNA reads TGTGCCAGCAGAAAACTGTGGTTAGGGGCAGAGACCCAGTACTTC.

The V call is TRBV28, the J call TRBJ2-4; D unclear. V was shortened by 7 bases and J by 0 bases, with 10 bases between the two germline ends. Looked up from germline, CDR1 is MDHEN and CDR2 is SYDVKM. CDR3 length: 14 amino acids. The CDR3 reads CASKSSPAKNIQYF. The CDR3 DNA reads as TGTGCCAGCAAGTCATCTCCAGCCAAAAACATTCAGTACTTC.

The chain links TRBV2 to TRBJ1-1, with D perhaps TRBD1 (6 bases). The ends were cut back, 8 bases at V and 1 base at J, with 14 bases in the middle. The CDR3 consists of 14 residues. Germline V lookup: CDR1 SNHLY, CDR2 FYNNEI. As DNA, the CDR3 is TGTGCCAGCCCCTCGACGGGACAGAACACTGAAGCTTTCTTT. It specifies CASPSTGQNTEAFF.

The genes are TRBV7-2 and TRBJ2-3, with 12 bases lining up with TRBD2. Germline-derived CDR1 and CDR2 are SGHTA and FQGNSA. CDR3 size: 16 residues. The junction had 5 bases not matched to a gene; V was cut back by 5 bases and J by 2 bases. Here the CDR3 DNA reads TGTGCCAGCAGCGTACTAGCGGGAGGTCTCACAGATACGCAGTATTTT. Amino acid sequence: CASSVLAGGLTDTQYF.